This is a list of T cell receptor beta chains from one sample in a study of control samples from healthy donors and cancer patients. Produced via immunoSEQ multiplex PCR; TCRdb's table is partial and in-frame only. The sample holds around 120,000 clones, 85% to 95% seen once. Source material: PBMCs. Receptor source: a man aged 50-60 years with head and neck cancer. The CDR3 runs from the conserved cysteine through the conserved F or W. A D gene is named only where the DNA matches it firmly. Where a row states a size, it is once, few, many or the class of an expanded clone; other rows omit it.

clone_size j_call v_call d_call cdr3_aa cdr3_nt
. TRBJ2-2 TRBV18 . CASSPRGDTGELFF TGTGCCAGCTCACCCAGGGGTGACACCGGGGAGCTGTTTTTT
. TRBJ1-2 TRBV11-2 . CASSSRQFSNYGYTF TGTGCCAGCAGCTCCCGACAGTTTTCTAACTATGGCTACACCTTC
. TRBJ2-5 TRBV9 TRBD2 CASSLRGEGETQYF TGTGCCAGCAGCCTACGGGGGGAAGGAGAGACCCAGTACTTC
. TRBJ2-5 TRBV24-1 . CATSDSRDPKGETQYF TGTGCCACCAGTGATTCCCGGGACCCCAAAGGGGAGACCCAGTACTTC
. TRBJ2-7 TRBV27 . CASSSPDRSYEQYF TGTGCCAGCAGCTCCCCGGACAGATCCTACGAGCAGTACTTC
. TRBJ2-1 TRBV11-1 . CASSPTGGPYNEQFF TGTGCCAGCAGTCCCACGGGGGGCCCCTACAATGAGCAGTTCTTC
. TRBJ2-7 TRBV16 . CASSQGIQRYEQYF TGTGCCAGCAGCCAAGGGATTCAAAGATACGAGCAGTACTTC
. TRBJ2-6 TRBV6-5 . CASSYSRRSGANVLTF TGTGCCAGCAGTTACTCGAGGCGCTCTGGGGCCAACGTCCTGACTTTC
. TRBJ1-1 TRBV9 TRBD1 CASSDRQGEYGTEAFF TGTGCCAGCAGCGACCGACAGGGGGAATATGGCACTGAAGCTTTCTTT
once TRBJ1-1 TRBV7-8 . CASSFTGGGNTEAFF TGTGCCAGCAGCTTTACGGGCGGGGGGAACACTGAAGCTTTCTTT
. TRBJ2-2 TRBV30 . CAWSGGRTGANTGELFF TGTGCCTGGAGTGGGGGGAGGACAGGTGCGAACACCGGGGAGCTGTTTTTT
. TRBJ1-5 TRBV19 . CASSRQTIVENQPQHF TGTGCCAGTAGTCGTCAGACAATCGTAGAGAATCAGCCCCAGCATTTT
. TRBJ2-3 TRBV6-4 . CASSETVLDMQYF TGTGCCAGCAGTGAAACAGTGCTTGATATGCAGTATTTT
. TRBJ1-1 TRBV7-9 TRBD1 CASSWRQGTEAFF TGTGCCAGCAGCTGGCGACAGGGCACTGAAGCTTTCTTT
once TRBJ2-1 TRBV12-3/TRBV12-4 . CASSLVYNEQFF TGTGCCAGCAGTCTTGTCTACAATGAGCAGTTCTTC
. TRBJ2-7 TRBV20-1 . CSALRDYEQYF TGCAGTGCTCTCCGCGATTACGAGCAGTACTTC
few TRBJ2-2 TRBV9 TRBD2 CASSSSGVHTGELFF TGTGCCAGCAGCTCCAGCGGGGTGCACACCGGGGAGCTGTTTTTT
. TRBJ2-3 TRBV9 . CASSPFDGWTDTQYF TGTGCCAGCAGCCCCTTTGATGGGTGGACAGATACGCAGTATTTT
. TRBJ1-5 TRBV2 . CASSEGGNSNQPQHF TGTGCCAGCAGCGAGGGTGGTAATAGCAATCAGCCCCAGCATTTT
once TRBJ2-7 TRBV12-3/TRBV12-4 . CASRRHSYEQYF TGTGCCAGCAGACGTCACTCCTACGAGCAGTACTTC
. TRBJ1-2 TRBV18 . CASSPMGANYGYTF TGTGCCAGCTCACCAATGGGCGCAAACTATGGCTACACCTTC
. TRBJ2-2 TRBV4-2 . CASTDLGTGELFF TGTGCCAGCACTGATTTGGGTACCGGGGAGCTGTTTTTT
. TRBJ2-3 TRBV5-1 . CASSLEGGLGTQYF TGCGCCAGCAGCTTGGAGGGGGGACTCGGTACGCAGTATTTT
once TRBJ2-5 TRBV7-2 . CASSLGSLQQETQYF TGTGCCAGCAGCTTAGGGTCGTTACAGCAAGAGACCCAGTACTTC
. TRBJ2-7 TRBV10-3 . CAISEFAGNSYEQYF TGTGCCATCAGTGAGTTCGCCGGAAATTCCTACGAGCAGTACTTC
. TRBJ2-2 TRBV7-2 . CASSPSIFFGELFF TGTGCCAGCAGCCCCTCAATCTTCTTCGGGGAGCTGTTTTTT
. TRBJ2-4 TRBV18 TRBD1 CASSPDRGLAKNIQYF TGTGCCAGCTCACCAGACAGGGGCCTAGCCAAAAACATTCAGTACTTC
. TRBJ2-7 TRBV6-2/TRBV6-3 TRBD2 CASSPRTSGVISYEQYF TGTGCCAGCAGCCCACGGACTAGCGGGGTAATCTCCTACGAGCAGTACTTC
. TRBJ2-1 TRBV6-6 TRBD1 CASSQTGGSYEQFF TGTGCCAGCAGTCAGACAGGGGGCTCGTATGAGCAGTTCTTC
. TRBJ1-5 TRBV5-8 TRBD1 CASSLGDRWNQPQHF TGTGCCAGCAGCTTGGGGGACAGGTGGAATCAGCCCCAGCATTTT
. TRBJ1-2 TRBV18 . CASSPGQLYGYTF TGTGCCAGCTCACCGGGGCAGTTATATGGCTACACCTTC
once TRBJ1-6 TRBV30 . CAWNGRTVRSPLHF TGTGCCTGGAACGGTCGGACAGTTCGATCACCCCTCCACTTT
. TRBJ2-1 TRBV7-7 TRBD2 CASSPTGLAGGYNEQFF TGTGCCAGCAGCCCGACGGGACTAGCGGGGGGTTACAATGAGCAGTTCTTC
. TRBJ2-7 TRBV5-4 . CASSLNYEQYF TGTGCCAGCAGCTTGAACTACGAGCAGTACTTC
. TRBJ1-5 TRBV4-2 . CASSQGTRGSGQPQHF TGTGCCAGCAGCCAAGGAACGCGGGGCTCTGGTCAGCCCCAGCATTTT